A single TCR beta chain is shown here with its context. Antigen: not known. Per the germline V gene, CDR1 is DFQATT and CDR2 is SNEGSKA (reference sequence). The germline V and J ends were trimmed by 6 bases and 6 bases, with 14 bases remaining between them. The CDR3 spans 12 residues. TCRdb independently ran MiXCR on the 5' RACE reads; one entry per CDR3 protein. The data show around 300,000 distinct CDR3 sequences, with 7.5% to 9.5% seen just once and about 20% held by the top ten. The sample originates from a study of T-cell memory formation after mild COVID-19. The study, taken as a whole, reports: The SARS-CoV-2 specificity of second-wave clones reaching peak at day 37 remained unverified. Later expanders leaned CD4+, whereas day 15 to 85 contracting clones were balanced CD4/CD8. Mainly CM and EM harbored the contracting CD4+ clones; mainly EMRA harbored the CD8+ ones.

The source is a young man who had mild COVID-19 (a few samples of this study predate the infection). Cell type and time point are not known. The rearrangement links TRBV20-1 to TRBJ1-2, with D perhaps matching TRBD1 (6 bases). The sequenced material came from PBMCs or a T cell subset sorted from them (not recorded which). As DNA, the CDR3 is TGCAGTGCCAGGGCGGGGGCGCATGGCTACACCTTC. Its protein product is CSARAGAHGYTF.